This T cell receptor beta chain was sequenced for a study of control samples from healthy donors and cancer patients. Profiled with immunoSEQ multiplex PCR; TCRdb holds only in-frame clones, not every one. The table lists under 450,000 clones, about 93% of them singletons. After removal of 5 bases from V and 7 bases from J, the junction contained 7 bases not matched to a gene. This CDR3 has 15 residues. Germline CDR1 reads KGHSH; CDR2 reads LQKENI. This chain joins TRBV18 and TRBJ2-1; 11 nucleotides line up with TRBD1. This receptor was identified in a man in his forties or fifties with head and neck cancer. Sequencing was carried out using PBMCs. Here the CDR3 reads CASSVGQGAMNEQFF. Written as DNA, the CDR3 is TGTGCCAGCTCAGTCGGACAGGGGGCTATGAATGAGCAGTTCTTC. Supplemented by reference TRBV18 and TRBJ2-1, the full variable domain reads NAGVMQNPRHLVRRRGQEARLRCSPMKGHSHVYWYRQLPEEGLKFMVYLQKENIIDESGMPKERFSAEFPKEGPSILRIQQVVRGDSAAYFCASSVGQGAMNEQFFGPGTRLTVL.